The entry that follows covers one T cell receptor (beta chain) sequence. This sample was taken from a study of T cell changes during pregnancy in multiple sclerosis. Profiling relied on immunoSEQ multiplex PCR, and the TCRdb table lists in-frame clones only, not all of them. The repertoire includes approximately 30,000 clones, around 90% of them detected once, and around 4.4% sits in the top ten. This receptor was obtained from a female donor with multiple sclerosis, enrolled in a pregnancy study. Sequencing used CD8+ T cells from peripheral blood mononuclear cells, obtained after pregnancy.

CDR3 nucleotides: TGTGCCAGCAGCCCACAGGGGACTTATCTTGAGCAGTTCTTC. Its protein is CASSPQGTYLEQFF. The chain has TRBV11-2 and TRBJ2-1, with D maybe TRBD1 (7 bases). Germline V CDR1 and CDR2: SGHAT, FQNNGV. The CDR3 has 14 residues. The V gene lost 5 bases and the J gene lost 9 bases, with 17 bases spanning the gap.